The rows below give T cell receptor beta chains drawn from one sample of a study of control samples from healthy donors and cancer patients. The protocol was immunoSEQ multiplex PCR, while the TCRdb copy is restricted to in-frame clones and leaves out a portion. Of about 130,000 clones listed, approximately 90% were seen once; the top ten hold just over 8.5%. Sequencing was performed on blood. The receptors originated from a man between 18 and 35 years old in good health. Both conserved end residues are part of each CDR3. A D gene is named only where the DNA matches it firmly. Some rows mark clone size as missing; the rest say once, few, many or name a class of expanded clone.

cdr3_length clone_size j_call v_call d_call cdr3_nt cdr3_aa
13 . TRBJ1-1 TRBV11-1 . TGTGCCAGCAGTAAGGATTTGAACACTGAAGCTTTCTTT CASSKDLNTEAFF
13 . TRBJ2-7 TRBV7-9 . TGTGCCAGCAGCTTAGGGGCGCTCTACGAGCAGTACTTC CASSLGALYEQYF
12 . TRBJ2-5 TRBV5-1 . TGCGCCAGCAGCCCCACCGAAGAGACCCAGTACTTC CASSPTEETQYF
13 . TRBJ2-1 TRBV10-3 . TGTGCCATCAGTAAACAGGGCGAGAATGAGCAGTTCTTC CAISKQGENEQFF
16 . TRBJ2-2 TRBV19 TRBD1 TGTGCCAGTAGTTCCCCCGGACAGGGAATGGCCGGGGAGCTGTTTTTT CASSSPGQGMAGELFF
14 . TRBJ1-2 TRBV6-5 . TGTGCCAGCAGTTACTCTGGGGCGGACTATGGCTACACCTTC CASSYSGADYGYTF
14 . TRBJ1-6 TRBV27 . TGTGCCAGCAGTTTCCGCAGGGATAATTCACCCCTCCACTTT CASSFRRDNSPLHF
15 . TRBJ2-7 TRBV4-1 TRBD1 TGCGCCAGCAGCCAAGTGGACAGGGGGCTTAAAGAGCAGTACTTC CASSQVDRGLKEQYF
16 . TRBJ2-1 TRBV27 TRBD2 TGTGCCAGCAGCCTCTCGACTAGCGGGGCTGTCGATGAGCAGTTCTTC CASSLSTSGAVDEQFF
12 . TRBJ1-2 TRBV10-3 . TGTGCCACTAACGGGGGCCCTTGGGGCTACACCTTC CATNGGPWGYTF
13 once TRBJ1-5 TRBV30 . TGTGCCTGGGGGGACGGTGGAAATCAGCCCCAGCATTTT CAWGDGGNQPQHF
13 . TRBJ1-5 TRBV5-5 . TGTGCCAGCAGTCGGGACGGTAATCAGCCCCAGCATTTT CASSRDGNQPQHF
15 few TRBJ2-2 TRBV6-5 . TGTGCCAGCAGTCCGGGCCCGGGTGGCACCGGGGAGCTGTTTTTT CASSPGPGGTGELFF
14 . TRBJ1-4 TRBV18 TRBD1 TGTGCCAGCTCACCCGGACAGGGTGGTGAAAAACTGTTTTTT CASSPGQGGEKLFF
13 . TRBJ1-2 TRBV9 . TGTGCCAGCAGGAGTGGGCTAGCCCTGGGCTACACCTTC CASRSGLALGYTF
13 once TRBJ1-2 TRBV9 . TGTGCCAGCAGCCGCGGACAGTCTGATGGCTACACCTTC CASSRGQSDGYTF
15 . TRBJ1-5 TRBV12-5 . TGTGCTAGTGGTTTGGCCGGCGATAGCAATCAGCCCCAGCATTTT CASGLAGDSNQPQHF
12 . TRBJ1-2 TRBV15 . TGTGCCACCAGCAGAGGTTTTGGTGGCTACACCTTC CATSRGFGGYTF
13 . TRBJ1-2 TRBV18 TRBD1 TGTGCCAGCTCAAAGGACAGGGACTATGGCTACACCTTC CASSKDRDYGYTF
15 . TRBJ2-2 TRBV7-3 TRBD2 TGTGCCAGCAGCTTGGGGAGGGACGGCACCGGGGAGCTGTTTTTT CASSLGRDGTGELFF
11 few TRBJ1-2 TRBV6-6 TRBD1 TGTGCCAGTTCAGGGGGCAGGGGCTACACCTTC CASSGGRGYTF
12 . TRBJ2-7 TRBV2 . TGTGCCAGCAGGGACCGCTCCTACGAGCAGTACTTC CASRDRSYEQYF
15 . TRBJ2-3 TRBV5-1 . TGCGCCAGCAGCTTGGATCTGGTTAGCACAGATACGCAGTATTTT CASSLDLVSTDTQYF
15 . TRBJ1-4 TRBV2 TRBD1 TGTGCCAGCAGTCGGGAGGGGGCTGCTAATGAAAAACTGTTTTTT CASSREGAANEKLFF
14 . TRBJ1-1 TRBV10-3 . TGTGCCATCAGTGAGTATGGGGTTATAACTGAAGCTTTCTTT CAISEYGVITEAFF
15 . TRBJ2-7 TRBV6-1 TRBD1 TGTGCCAGCAGAGAAGGGACAGGGGTTCCCTCCGAGCAGTACTTC CASREGTGVPSEQYF
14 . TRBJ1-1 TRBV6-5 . TGTGCCAGCAGGCCCTGGGCGGGGAACACTGAAGCTTTCTTT CASRPWAGNTEAFF
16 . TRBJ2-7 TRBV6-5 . TGTGCCAGCAGTTACTCAGGGGGGACGAGCTCCTACGAGCAGTACTTC CASSYSGGTSSYEQYF
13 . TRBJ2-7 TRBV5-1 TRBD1 TGCGCCAGCAGCACGGACAGGGCTACCGAGCAGTACTTC CASSTDRATEQYF
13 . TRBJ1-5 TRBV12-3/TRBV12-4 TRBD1 TGTGCCAGCAGGGGGACAGGGGTTAAGGCCCAGCATTTT CASRGTGVKAQHF
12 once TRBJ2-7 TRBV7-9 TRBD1 TGTGCCAGCAGAGGACAGGGTGACGAGCAGTACTTC CASRGQGDEQYF
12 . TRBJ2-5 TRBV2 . TGTGCCAGCAGTGTGCTACAAGAGACCCAGTACTTC CASSVLQETQYF
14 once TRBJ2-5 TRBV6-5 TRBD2 TGTGCCAGCAGTTTGCGGGGGACCCAAGAGACCCAGTACTTC CASSLRGTQETQYF
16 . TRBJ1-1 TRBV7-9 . TGTGCCAGCAGCTTAGGACGGTCTCCGGTGAACACTGAAGCTTTCTTT CASSLGRSPVNTEAFF
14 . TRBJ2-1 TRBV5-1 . TGCGCCAGCAGCGAAGGGGCTCAGGGGGGTTCGCAGTTCTTC CASSEGAQGGSQFF
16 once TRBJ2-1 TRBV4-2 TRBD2 TGTGCCAGCAGCCAAGACAAGCGGGGGGGAAACAATGAGCAGTTCTTC CASSQDKRGGNNEQFF
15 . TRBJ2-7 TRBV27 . TGTGCCAGCAGTTTAAATGCAGCGAGCTCCTACGAGCAGTACTTC CASSLNAASSYEQYF
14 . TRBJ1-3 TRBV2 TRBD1 TGTGCCAGCAGACGACAGGGTGGGGGAAACACCATATATTTT CASRRQGGGNTIYF
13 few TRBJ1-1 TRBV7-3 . TGTGCCAGCAGCTTAAAGGTCCGGGATGAAGCTTTCTTT CASSLKVRDEAFF
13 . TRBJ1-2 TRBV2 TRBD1 TGTGCCAGCGGGGGACAGCTTAACTATGGCTACACCTTC CASGGQLNYGYTF
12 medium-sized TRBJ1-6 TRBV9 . TGTGCCAGCTTGCAGGGTAATTCACCCCTCCACTTT CASLQGNSPLHF
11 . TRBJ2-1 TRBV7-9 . TGTGCCAGCAGCCCACACAATGAGCAGTTCTTC CASSPHNEQFF
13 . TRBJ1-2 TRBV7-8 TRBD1 TGTGCCAGCAGCCTAGAAAAGACAGGGTATGGCACCTTC CASSLEKTGYGTF
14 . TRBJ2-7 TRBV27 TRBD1 TGTGCCAGCAGTTGGGGACAGAACTCTCGGGAGCAGTACTTC CASSWGQNSREQYF
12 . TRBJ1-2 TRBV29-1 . TGCAGCGTCGGGTCAGGGGCGGGAGGCTACACCTTC CSVGSGAGGYTF
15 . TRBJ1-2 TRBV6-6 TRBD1 TGTGCCAGCACTTTGGACAGGGGACATAACTATGGCTACACCTTC CASTLDRGHNYGYTF
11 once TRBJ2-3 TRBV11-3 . TGTGCCAGCAGCTTAGTAGATACGCAGTATTTT CASSLVDTQYF
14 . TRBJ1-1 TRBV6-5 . TGTGCCAGCAGGGCGGTGGGCTGGAACACTGAAGCTTTCTTT CASRAVGWNTEAFF
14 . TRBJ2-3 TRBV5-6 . TGTGCCAGCAGCTGGATAGGGAGCACAGATACGCAGTATTTT CASSWIGSTDTQYF
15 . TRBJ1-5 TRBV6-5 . TGTGCCAGCAGTTACTCTGGCCGTAGCAATCAGCCCCAGCATTTT CASSYSGRSNQPQHF
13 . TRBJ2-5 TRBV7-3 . TGTGCCAGCAGCTTAGACGGAGAAGAGACCCAGTACTTC CASSLDGEETQYF
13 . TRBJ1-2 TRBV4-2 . TGTGCCAGCAGCCAGGGGACACCGACGGGCTACACCTTC CASSQGTPTGYTF
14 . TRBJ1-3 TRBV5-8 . TGTGCCAGCAGCCGGGGACAATCCGCGGACACCATATATTTT CASSRGQSADTIYF
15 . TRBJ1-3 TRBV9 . TGTGCCAGCAGCGTAGGACAAACCTCTGGAAACACCATATATTTT CASSVGQTSGNTIYF
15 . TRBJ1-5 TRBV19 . TGTGCCAGTAGTATACCCCCCAGGGGAGGTCAGCCCCAGCATTTT CASSIPPRGGQPQHF
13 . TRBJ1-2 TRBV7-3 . TGTGCCAGCAGTTCCGTAATGGGTGATGGCTACACCTTC CASSSVMGDGYTF
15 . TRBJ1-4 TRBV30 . TGTGCCTGGAGTGGGGTGTCAGGGGTCAACGAAAAACTGTTTTTT CAWSGVSGVNEKLFF
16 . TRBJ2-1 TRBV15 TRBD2 TGTGTCACCAGCAGAGGGAGGGGAGGTTCAAACAATGAGCAGTTCTTC CVTSRGRGGSNNEQFF
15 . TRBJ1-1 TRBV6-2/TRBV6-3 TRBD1 TGTGCCAGCAGTGACGTATCCCCGGACAGGAGTGAAGCTTTCTTT CASSDVSPDRSEAFF